The clone carrying this TCR beta chain has a handful of counts. Its antigen is undetermined. These data originate in a study of post-analysis software for immune sequencing data. Looking at the study overall: Relapsing-remitting, secondary progressive and progressive-relapsing multiple sclerosis were all included among the disease courses.

Whole-study results and caveats: When compared against controls, multiple sclerosis patients showed significantly lower normalized Chao1 diversity. Several TRBV segments (TRBV5-6, TRBV5-1 and TRBV20-1 among them) occurred more frequently in patients than in controls. Samples prepared in the same batch strongly co-clustered by F measure.

Germline lookup yields CDR1 MDHEN and CDR2 SYDVKM. CDR3 size: 13 residues. The V and J ends lost 1 base and 15 bases respectively, with 16 bases between them. Carried by the TCR beta cDNA libraries were unique molecular identifiers. Each batch of about 0.9 to 10 million T cells produced hundreds of thousands of cDNA molecules. TCRdb fed the PCR reads into MiXCR, producing one record per CDR3 protein. Of 400,000 to 500,000 distinct CDR3 sequences listed, more than 30% are singletons. The chain joins TRBV28 to TRBJ2-1, with D tentatively TRBD1 or TRBD2 (5 bases each). The sequence was obtained from a girl aged 2-10 years with multiple sclerosis. Material: blood. CDR3 residues: CASSLYGGEGLFF. The CDR3 nucleotides are TGTGCCAGCAGTTTATATGGGGGAGAGGGGCTGTTCTTC.